The rows below give T cell receptor beta chains drawn from one sample of a study of T cell responses to AZD1222 COVID-19 vaccine. The protocol was immunoSEQ multiplex PCR, while the TCRdb copy is restricted to in-frame clones and leaves out a portion. The table records 100,000 or so clones, approximately 90% of them present only once. The sequences come from peripheral blood, collected 28 days after the second AZD1222 dose. The receptors here all came from an adult who received the AZD1222 COVID-19 vaccine. CDR3s include the opening cysteine and the closing phenylalanine or tryptophan. The D gene is left open where the match is weak. For some rows the clone size is stated as once, few or many, or as a class when expanded; others skip it.

TRBV7-3	.	.	TRBJ2-1	TGTGCCAGCAGCCCTACCGGGACCATGGGGCATGAGCAGTTCTTC	CASSPTGTMGHEQFF
TRBV7-8	.	.	TRBJ1-1	TGTGCCAGCAGCTCGGGCGCCCTCGACACTGAAGCTTTCTTT	CASSSGALDTEAFF
TRBV7-9	.	TRBD1	TRBJ2-3	TGTGCCAGCAGCTTGGGGACAGGGGATTTCACAGATACGCAGTATTTT	CASSLGTGDFTDTQYF
TRBV6-4	.	TRBD2	TRBJ2-3	TGTGCCAGCAGTCGACTAGCGGGGGGTTCCACAGATACGCAGTATTTT	CASSRLAGGSTDTQYF
TRBV6-2/TRBV6-3	.	.	TRBJ2-2	TGTGCCAGCAGCCCACAGGGTACCGGGGAGCTGTTTTTT	CASSPQGTGELFF
TRBV5-1	.	.	TRBJ1-2	TGCGCCAGCAGCCGAACCGGGATCAACTATGGCTACACCTTC	CASSRTGINYGYTF
TRBV5-6	.	.	TRBJ1-5	TGTGCCAGCAGCTTGTCTCCCGGGCAGCCCCAGCATTTT	CASSLSPGQPQHF
TRBV7-2	.	.	TRBJ2-2	TGTGCCAGCAGCTTATGGCGGGTCGACACCGGGGAGCTGTTTTTT	CASSLWRVDTGELFF
TRBV7-2	.	.	TRBJ2-7	TGTGCCAGCAGCTTAGGTGGGGGCGACGAGCAGTACTTC	CASSLGGGDEQYF
TRBV7-9	.	TRBD2	TRBJ2-5	TGTGCCAGCAGCAAGGGACTAGCGGAAAGTTCGGAGACCCAGTACTTC	CASSKGLAESSETQYF
TRBV7-9	.	TRBD1	TRBJ2-7	TGTGCCAGCAGCTTAGGGACAGGGGAGTCGAAGGACGAGCAGTACTTC	CASSLGTGESKDEQYF
TRBV2	.	.	TRBJ1-2	TGTGCCAGCAGGATCCAACTGCTACATGGCTACACCTTC	CASRIQLLHGYTF
TRBV28	.	.	TRBJ1-2	TGTGCCAGCAGGGGTATGCCAGGGCCCAAACACTATGGCTACACCTTC	CASRGMPGPKHYGYTF
TRBV6-5	.	.	TRBJ2-1	TGTGCCAGCAGTTACGATAGGGTGAGGAATGAGCAGTTCTTC	CASSYDRVRNEQFF
TRBV30	.	.	TRBJ2-7	TGTGCCTGGAGGACCCTCGCTGCTTACGAGCAGTACTTC	CAWRTLAAYEQYF
TRBV6-2/TRBV6-3	.	.	TRBJ1-1	TGTGCCAGCAGTTACCTCGGCGGCAGACAACATCCCCGAAATGGTGAAGCTTTCTTT	CASSYLGGRQHPRNGEAFF
TRBV5-1	.	.	TRBJ2-5	TGCGCCAGCAGCTTGGGGTCGTGGGAGACCCAGTACTTC	CASSLGSWETQYF
TRBV5-1	.	.	TRBJ2-5	TGCGCCAGCAGCCTACGACATGGAGGGGGGGAAACCCAGTACTTC	CASSLRHGGGETQYF
TRBV7-2	.	.	TRBJ1-5	TGTGCCAGCAGCCTCCTCCCCAGGGGTAGCAATCAGCCCCAGCATTTT	CASSLLPRGSNQPQHF
TRBV4-1	.	.	TRBJ1-6	TGCGCCAGCAGCCAAGAAATCGGTCGTAGTTATTCACCCCTCCACTTT	CASSQEIGRSYSPLHF
TRBV2	.	TRBD2	TRBJ2-3	TGTGCCAGCAGTGAGACTAGCGGGGGGAGCACAGATACGCAGTATTTT	CASSETSGGSTDTQYF
TRBV11-3	.	TRBD2	TRBJ2-1	TGTGCCAGCAGCCCAGCGGGGGGACGCAATGAGCAGTTCTTC	CASSPAGGRNEQFF
TRBV15	once	.	TRBJ1-3	TGTGCCACCAGCAGAGATAGGGGGAGCTCTGGAAACACCATATATTTT	CATSRDRGSSGNTIYF
TRBV20-1	.	.	TRBJ2-5	TGCAGTGCTAGCGGGGAAGAGACCCAGTACTTC	CSASGEETQYF
TRBV28	.	.	TRBJ1-1	TGTGCCAGCAGTTTTCCCTTCGACCTGGGAGCTTTCTTT	CASSFPFDLGAFF
TRBV5-1	few	TRBD1	TRBJ1-3	TGCGCCAGCAGCTTACAGGGGGACGGAAACACCATATATTTT	CASSLQGDGNTIYF
TRBV29-1	.	.	TRBJ2-5	TGCAGCGTTGCGGGCCGGACGATCGAGACCCAGTACTTC	CSVAGRTIETQYF
TRBV11-2	.	.	TRBJ1-5	TGTGCCAGCAGCTTAGATCCGGGTCAGCCCCAGCATTTT	CASSLDPGQPQHF
TRBV20-1	.	TRBD2	TRBJ2-3	TGCAGTGCTAGTGTACGCGGGGGGGACACAGATACGCAGTATTTT	CSASVRGGDTDTQYF
TRBV18	.	TRBD1	TRBJ2-5	TGTGCCAGCTCACCAAATACAGGGGGAGAGACCCAGTACTTC	CASSPNTGGETQYF
TRBV3-1/TRBV3-2	.	.	TRBJ1-2	TGTGCCAGCAGCCACGGGTCAGGGAGGATCAATGGCTACACCTTC	CASSHGSGRINGYTF
TRBV4-1	once	.	TRBJ2-3	TGCGCCAGCAGCCAAGTGGGGGCCGGCACAGATACGCAGTATTTT	CASSQVGAGTDTQYF
TRBV19	.	.	TRBJ1-4	TGTGCCAGCCACGGGACGGCCACAACTAATGAAAAACTGTTTTTT	CASHGTATTNEKLFF
TRBV5-1	.	TRBD1	TRBJ2-5	TGCGCCAGCAGCTTCTCCGGGACAGGGGCGTCCTTCCAAGAGACCCAGTACTTC	CASSFSGTGASFQETQYF
TRBV11-3	.	TRBD1	TRBJ2-7	TGTGCCAGCAGCTTAGGTACAGGGGTTCCCTACGAGCAGTACTTC	CASSLGTGVPYEQYF
TRBV6-5	.	.	TRBJ1-5	TGTGCCAGCATTCGGACTCCCGGGAGCAATCAGCCCCAGCATTTT	CASIRTPGSNQPQHF
TRBV5-5	.	TRBD2	TRBJ2-2	TGTGCCAGCAGCTTGGCCACGGTAGCGGGGGCTCGGAACACCGGGGAGCTGTTTTTT	CASSLATVAGARNTGELFF
TRBV4-2	.	.	TRBJ1-5	TGTGCCAGCAGCCAAGATAGGTTGGGGGATAGCAATCAGCCCCAGCATTTT	CASSQDRLGDSNQPQHF
TRBV3-1/TRBV3-2	.	.	TRBJ1-4	TGTGCCAGCAGCCAAGCGTCTGCAGTGGGATTGGGAAAACTGTTTTTT	CASSQASAVGLGKLFF
TRBV2	.	TRBD1	TRBJ1-1	TGTGCCAGCAGACAGGGGGCTTTAGCTTTCTTT	CASRQGALAFF
TRBV7-2	once	.	TRBJ1-4	TGTGCCAGCAGCCCCGGGGGAACTAATGAAAAACTGTTTTTT	CASSPGGTNEKLFF